This T cell receptor (beta chain) was sequenced for a study of cytomegalovirus exposure and HLA in healthy donors. This CDR3 has 13 amino acids. CDR1 is MNHNY, CDR2 SVGAGI, per germline (reference sequence). Unmatched junction bases numbered 0, after V lost 0 bases and J lost 7 bases. This clone has just a few counts. Its antigen is currently unknown. The PCR contained 60 Vbeta and 13 Jbeta primers. Data came from immunoSEQ multiplex PCR; TCRdb stores just in-frame clones and leaves some out. The table lists about 160,000 clones, 75% of them singletons. The study's findings and limits: When a later analysis compared HLA-associated TCR beta chains with equally common others, the HLA-associated chains turned out to be more clonally expanded and to have lower generation probabilities.

This chain joins TRBV6-6 and TRBJ2-7, with TRBD2 identical over 10 bases. What was sequenced was PBMCs. This clonotype originated in a woman aged 50 to 60 in good health and CMV-seropositive. DNA for the CDR3: TGTGCCAGCAGTTACTCGACTAGCGGGGAGCAGTACTTC. Amino acid sequence: CASSYSTSGEQYF.